The present TCR beta chain was sequenced within a study of blood T cell repertoires in COVID-19. Study-wide background: Whether acute or convalescent, the COVID-19 samples came from the United States, Italy and Spain. PBMCs, B-cell-depleted T cells, or T cells were the source of the cDNA or gDNA that made up the material.

V lost 6 bases and J lost 6, with 15 bases in between. Germline CDR1 reads MNHEY; CDR2 reads SVGAGI. This CDR3 is 14 amino acids long. In the study's own analysis: Estimation of nucleated cell counts was performed using reference gene primer amplification. Measured with immunoSEQ multiplex PCR; TCRdb has only the in-frame clones, and not every one. The V and J calls and clone size are taken from that table; D and trimming were inferred from the DNA. The sample has more than 100,000 clones; 87% are singletons. The V and J genes are TRBV6-5 and TRBJ2-1, with a possible D match to TRBD2 (7 bases). Sequenced: peripheral blood. The origin of this receptor is a man in his forties or fifties in a cohort sampled during active COVID-19. CDR3 in DNA: TGTGCCAGCAGCCTTGGTGGGGGGGCCAATGAGCAGTTCTTC. Its protein product is CASSLGGGANEQFF.